The 26 T cell receptor beta chains in this list originate from one sample, sequenced in a study of blood T cell repertoires in COVID-19. The method was immunoSEQ multiplex PCR; TCRdb's version includes in-frame clones alone and lacks a portion of them. The top ten hold 3% to 3.5% of the sample, which has a few hundred thousand clones, roughly 87% seen once. Sequencing was done on a sample of peripheral blood. The receptors were sampled from a man between 18 and 29 years old with active or convalescent COVID-19.

The J gene is TRBJ2-7, the V gene TRBV7-9, with TRBD1 as a possible D gene (6 bases). Trimming cost V 0 bases and J 9 bases, with 15 bases left between them. This CDR3 contains 14 residues. CDR1 and CDR2 (germline): SEHNR, FQNEAQ (reference sequence). The DNA of the CDR3 is TGTGCCAGCAGCTTAGCGTTGGGGGCGGCATGGCAGTACTTC. This codes for CASSLALGAAWQYF.

V usage is TRBV6-6 and J usage is TRBJ2-3, with TRBD2 identical over 14 bases. CDR1 and CDR2 from the germline V gene are MNHNY and SVGAGI (reference sequence). Trimming at V came to 8 bases and at J to 2 bases, leaving 6 bases not matched to a gene. CDR3 length equals 16 residues. The CDR3 region is CASRWTSGGTTDTQYF. CDR3 in DNA: TGTGCCAGCCGGTGGACTAGCGGGGGGACCACAGATACGCAGTATTTT.

This chain joins TRBV30 and TRBJ2-5; 8 bases map to TRBD2. CDR3 length: 14 amino acids. Germline values: CDR1 GTSNPN, CDR2 SVGIG (reference sequence). V trimming: 0 bases; J trimming: 4 bases; junction bases outside the gene matches: 4. CDR3 bases: TGTGCCTGGAGTGTAGGAGCGGGGGTAGAGACCCAGTACTTC. As protein: CAWSVGAGVETQYF.

The rearrangement joins TRBV4-2 to TRBJ2-3; D gene unclear. V lost 0 bases to trimming and J lost 4 bases, with 5 bases between them. The CDR3 runs 13 residues. Germline-derived CDR1 and CDR2 are LGHNA and YNFKEQ. As DNA, the CDR3 is TGTGCCAGCAGCCAAGATGTCGCAGATACGCAGTATTTT. Its protein is CASSQDVADTQYF.

The rearrangement links TRBV3-1 (or the pseudogene TRBV3-2) to TRBJ2-2; TRBD2 aligns across 13 bases. Trimming took 1 base from V and 2 from J; bases not matched to a gene: 4. The CDR3 spans 18 residues. Germline CDR1 LGHDT, CDR2 YNNKEL (reference sequence). This CDR3 is CASSQGEGLAGNTGELFF. The CDR3 nucleotides are TGTGCCAGCAGCCAAGGCGAGGGACTAGCGGGAAACACCGGGGAGCTGTTTTTT.

The chain employs TRBV6-2 or TRBV6-3 and TRBJ2-3; D unresolved. Germline V lookup: CDR1 MNHEY, CDR2 SVGEGT. This CDR3 has 17 amino acids. Trimming removed 6 bases from V and 0 bases from J, with 19 bases in between. The CDR3: CASSPETVYSSTDTQYF. The CDR3 DNA is TGTGCCAGCAGCCCGGAAACAGTCTATTCTAGCACAGATACGCAGTATTTT.

The V and J genes are TRBV29-1 and TRBJ1-5, with 7 positions matching TRBD1. The V and J ends lost 6 bases and 3 bases, in that order; junction bases with no gene match: 5. This CDR3 has 13 residues. CDR1 is SQVTM, CDR2 ANQGSEA, per germline. The CDR3 is CSVQGQFNQPQHF. CDR3 nucleotides: TGCAGCGTCCAGGGACAGTTCAATCAGCCCCAGCATTTT. Looking up the rest from reference TRBV29-1 and TRBJ1-5 gives the full variable domain: SAVISQKPSRDICQRGTSLTIQCQVDSQVTMMFWYRQQPGQSLTLIATANQGSEATYESGFVIDKFPISRPNLTFSTLTVSNMSPEDSSIYLCSVQGQFNQPQHFGDGTRLSIL.

The chain joins TRBV21-1 to TRBJ2-1; TRBD1, the table's D call, lacks a check against the DNA. TRBV21-1 is shown as a pseudogene. This CDR3 spans 16 amino acids. The CDR3 nucleotides are TGTGCCAGCAGCAATAAAGGGGCAGGGGGTGGCGATGAGCAGTTCTTC. It yields the protein CASSNKGAGGGDEQFF.

The genes are TRBV7-9 and TRBJ1-1, with a tentative D call TRBD1 (5 bases). Germline V gene lookup returns CDR1 SEHNR and CDR2 FQNEAQ (reference sequence). Trimming pared 2 bases from V and 11 bases from J, leaving 18 bases between. This CDR3 is built from 14 residues. DNA for the CDR3: TGTGCCAGCAGCTTACTGGGGGACTTTTCGGTTGCTTTCTTT. It specifies CASSLLGDFSVAFF. Full variable domain (rest looked up from reference TRBV7-9 and TRBJ1-1): DTGVSQNPRHKITKRGQNVTFRCDPISEHNRLYWYRQTLGQGPEFLTYFQNEAQLEKSRLLSDRFSAERPKGSFSTLEIQRTEQGDSAMYLCASSLLGDFSVAFFGQGTRLTVV.

The J gene is TRBJ1-6, the V gene TRBV28; no definite D call. The CDR3 runs to 11 residues. CDR1 MDHEN and CDR2 SYDVKM come from the germline V gene. V was cut by 5 bases and J by 13 bases, with 9 bases left in between. In DNA, the CDR3 is TGTGCCAGCAGTCTTAGAGAGCCCCTCCACTTT. This encodes CASSLREPLHF.

The rearrangement joins TRBV27 to TRBJ2-2; the D gene is possibly TRBD1 (6 bases). With 0 bases removed from V and 3 bases from J, the gap between germline ends came to 14 bases. Germline V CDR1 and CDR2: MNHEY, SMNVEV (reference sequence). The CDR3 totals 17 residues. The CDR3 here is CASSLSKGGAYTGELFF. Here the CDR3 DNA reads TGTGCCAGCAGTTTATCGAAAGGGGGAGCTTACACCGGGGAGCTGTTTTTT.

The chain couples TRBV7-9 to TRBJ2-7; D is unresolved. Germline V CDR1 and CDR2: SEHNR, FQNEAQ (reference sequence). Trimming took off 4 bases at V and 0 bases at J, with 10 bases between the two ends. The CDR3 runs to 14 residues. CDR3 sequence: CASSSTQSSYEQYF. CDR3 nucleotide sequence: TGTGCCAGCAGCTCCACTCAAAGCTCCTACGAGCAGTACTTC.

J is TRBJ2-2 and V is TRBV5-1; D uncertain. This CDR3 is 15 amino acids long. Germline loops: CDR1 SGHRS, CDR2 YFSETQ. V was trimmed by 3 bases and J by 4 bases, leaving 13 bases between them. The CDR3 DNA is TGCGCCAGCAGCTGGGCCGGTCAGGTCACCGGGGAGCTGTTTTTT. This translates into CASSWAGQVTGELFF. The variable domain in full, completed from reference TRBV5-1 and TRBJ2-2, reads KAGVTQTPRYLIKTRGQQVTLSCSPISGHRSVSWYQQTPGQGLQFLFEYFSETQRNKGNFPGRFSGRQFSNSRSEMNVSTLELGDSALYLCASSWAGQVTGELFFGEGSRLTVL.

The gene calls are TRBV11-2 and TRBJ2-2; no definite D call. The CDR3 has 16 amino acids. Trimming cost V 2 bases and J 2 bases, with 12 bases left between them. Germline-derived CDR1 and CDR2 are SGHAT and FQNNGV. The CDR3 reads CASSLFRVFNTGELFF. CDR3 sequence (DNA): TGTGCCAGCAGCTTATTCCGGGTGTTCAACACCGGGGAGCTGTTTTTT.

This rearrangement joins TRBV7-8 to TRBJ1-5; 9 bases are a match to TRBD1. The CDR3 is 16 residues long. V shed 5 bases and J 5 bases; nucleotides not matched to a gene: 10. Germline CDR1 reads SGHVS; CDR2 reads FQNEAQ. The CDR3 sequence: CASSRYGQGSYQPQHF. CDR3 DNA sequence: TGTGCCAGCAGCCGATATGGACAGGGGAGTTATCAGCCCCAGCATTTT.

The chain combines TRBV6-4 with TRBJ2-7, with 10 positions matching TRBD2. The CDR3 consists of 16 residues. Germline CDR1 is MRHNA and CDR2 is SNTAGT. The ends lost 3 bases at V and 2 bases at J; junction bases unmatched: 7. The CDR3: CASSDPASGGTYEQYF. The CDR3, as DNA: TGTGCCAGCAGTGATCCGGCTAGCGGGGGCACCTACGAGCAGTACTTC.

In this sample, this clone turned up a few times. This chain uses TRBV7-6 with TRBJ1-6, with D maybe TRBD1 (6 bases). Germline CDR1 SGHVS, CDR2 FNYEAQ. Trimming removed 2 bases from V and 9 bases from J, with 17 bases in between. The CDR3 contains 16 residues. CDR3 amino acids: CASSLRPGRGASPLHF. DNA for the CDR3: TGTGCCAGCAGCTTACGGCCTGGCAGGGGAGCTTCACCCCTCCACTTT.

The V gene is TRBV6-5, the J gene TRBJ1-1; D is unclear. Trimming pared 5 bases from V and 0 bases from J, leaving 10 bases between. This CDR3 region has 14 residues. CDR1 is MNHEY, CDR2 SVGAGI, per germline. As DNA, the CDR3 is TGTGCCAGCAGTCCTTTTAACATGAACACTGAAGCTTTCTTT. Amino acids: CASSPFNMNTEAFF.

This chain uses TRBV19 with TRBJ2-7; the D gene is possibly TRBD1 (6 bases). The germline CDR1 and CDR2 sequences are LNHDA and SQIVND (reference sequence). The germline V and J ends were trimmed by 3 bases and 1 base, with 13 bases remaining between them. The CDR3 consists of 15 residues. The CDR3: CASSIDGQKSYEQYF. Here the CDR3 DNA reads TGTGCCAGTAGTATTGATGGACAGAAGTCCTACGAGCAGTACTTC. The whole variable domain, remainder taken from reference TRBV19 and TRBJ2-7, is DGGITQSPKYLFRKEGQNVTLSCEQNLNHDAMYWYRQDPGQGLRLIYYSQIVNDFQKGDIAEGYSVSREKKESFPLTVTSAQKNPTAFYLCASSIDGQKSYEQYFGPGTRLTVT.

The genes are TRBV27 and TRBJ2-1, with 9 bases matching TRBD2. The germline CDR1 and CDR2 sequences are MNHEY and SMNVEV (reference sequence). The CDR3 length is 14 residues. Unmatched junction bases numbered 3, after V lost 0 bases and J lost 9 bases. CDR3 sequence reads: CASSLSIAGVEQFF. In nucleotides, the CDR3 is TGTGCCAGCAGTTTATCGATAGCGGGGGTTGAGCAGTTCTTC.

The chain uses TRBV28 and TRBJ2-3; maybe TRBD2 (6 bases). The ends were cut back, 0 bases at V and 3 bases at J, with 10 bases in the middle. The CDR3 contains 15 residues. Germline assignment: CDR1 MDHEN and CDR2 SYDVKM. The CDR3 region is CASSLWGGTTDTQYF. In DNA, the CDR3 is TGTGCCAGCAGTTTATGGGGCGGGACGACAGATACGCAGTATTTT.

The gene calls are TRBV28 and TRBJ2-2; 12 nucleotides match TRBD1. The CDR3 covers 17 residues. V lost 6 bases to trimming and J lost 6 bases; unmatched junction nucleotides: 11. Germline V gives CDR1 MDHEN, CDR2 SYDVKM. CDR3 residues: CASSRPSGQGAAGELFF. The CDR3 nucleotides read TGTGCCAGCAGCCGACCCTCGGGACAGGGGGCCGCCGGGGAGCTGTTTTTT.

The chain links TRBV9 to TRBJ1-2; possible D gene TRBD1, 5 bases. Germline V gene sequence: CDR1 SGDLS, CDR2 YYNGEE. This CDR3 is built from 13 residues. Deletions cut 3 bases from V and 3 bases from J, with 9 bases between. In DNA form, the CDR3 reads TGTGCCAGCAGCGAGGGGAATCACTATGGCTACACCTTC. Protein: CASSEGNHYGYTF.

This clone showed up just once. The chain employs TRBV20-1 and TRBJ1-6; a possible D gene is TRBD1 (6 bases). Germline V lookup: CDR1 DFQATT, CDR2 SNEGSKA (reference sequence). CDR3 length equals 15 residues. V was shortened by 3 bases and J by 7 bases, with 16 bases between the two germline ends. The CDR3 DNA sequence: TGCAGTGCTAGTCCTCCGGCAGGGGAAAATTCACCCCTCCACTTT. It encodes CSASPPAGENSPLHF.

J is TRBJ2-1 and V is TRBV30; TRBD2 matches at 8 bases. Germline values: CDR1 GTSNPN, CDR2 SVGIG (reference sequence). V shed 6 bases and J 2 bases; nucleotides not matched to a gene: 9. The CDR3 extends over 15 amino acids. CDR3 coding DNA: TGTGCCTGTTACTCCGGGACTAGGACCTACAATGAGCAGTTCTTC. Its translation is CACYSGTRTYNEQFF.

CDR3 nucleotides: TGTGCCAGCAGTTTATCCGGGACAGGTCGTAATGAGCAGTTCTTC. Protein: CASSLSGTGRNEQFF. The chain carries TRBV27 and TRBJ2-1; 8 bases are a match to TRBD1. V gave up 0 bases and J gave up 7 bases; unmatched junction bases: 5. CDR1 and CDR2 from the germline V gene are MNHEY and SMNVEV (reference sequence). The CDR3 runs 15 residues.